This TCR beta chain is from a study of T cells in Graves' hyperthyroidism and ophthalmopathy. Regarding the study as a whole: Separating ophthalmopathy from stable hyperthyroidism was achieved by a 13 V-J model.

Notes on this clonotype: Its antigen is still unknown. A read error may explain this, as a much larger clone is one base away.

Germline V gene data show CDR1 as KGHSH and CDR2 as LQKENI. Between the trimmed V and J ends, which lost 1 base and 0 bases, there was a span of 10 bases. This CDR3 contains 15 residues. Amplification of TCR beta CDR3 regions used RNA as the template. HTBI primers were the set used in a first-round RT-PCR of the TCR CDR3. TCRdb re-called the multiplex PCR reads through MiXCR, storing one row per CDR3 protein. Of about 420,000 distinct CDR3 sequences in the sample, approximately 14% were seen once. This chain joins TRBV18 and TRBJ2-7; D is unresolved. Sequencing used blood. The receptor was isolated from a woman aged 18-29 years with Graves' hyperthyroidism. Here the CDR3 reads CASSPQALSSYEQYF. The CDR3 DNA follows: TGTGCCAGCTCACCACAGGCGTTAAGCTCCTACGAGCAGTACTTC.